This passage covers 12 T cell receptor beta chains from one sample sequenced in a study of CD8 T cells in ankylosing spondylitis. TCRdb reprocessed the 5' RACE reads via MiXCR and lists one record per CDR3 protein. This sample has 150,000 to 200,000 distinct CDR3 sequences, with approximately 20% found just once. The sequencing sample was made of blood, either unsorted or a sorted T cell fraction (not recorded which). The receptor set was obtained from a male donor with ankylosing spondylitis or in good health (not recorded which).

This clonotype was seen once. This clone may be a read error of a much larger clone one base away. This CDR3 is missing its conserved last phenylalanine or tryptophan, likely due to a read error. This chain connects TRBV20-1 to TRBJ1-2, with 7 bases that match TRBD1. CDR3 size: 11 residues. CDR1 and CDR2 from the germline V gene are DFQATT and SNEGSKA (reference sequence). After removal of 6 bases from V and 6 bases from J, the junction contained 4 bases not matched to a gene. CDR3 in amino acids: CSADRVNGYTS. DNA for the CDR3: TGCAGTGCAGACAGGGTCAATGGCTACACCTCC.

The genes are TRBV5-1 and TRBJ2-3, with D unclear. Per the germline V gene, CDR1 is SGHRS and CDR2 is YFSETQ. V was cut by 1 base and J by 0 bases, with 6 bases left in between. This CDR3 comprises 14 residues. The CDR3 loop is CASSLIQSTDTQYF. The DNA of the CDR3 is TGCGCCAGCAGCTTGATACAGAGCACAGATACGCAGTATTTT.

The V gene is TRBV10-3, the J gene TRBJ1-1; possibly TRBD1 for D (6 bases). This CDR3 is 16 amino acids long. V was pared by 3 bases and J by 2 bases, with 16 bases between. The germline CDR1 and CDR2 sequences are ENHRY and SYGVKD. CDR3 protein: CAISDPLQGLNTEAFF. As DNA, the CDR3 is TGTGCCATCAGTGACCCTTTACAGGGTTTAAACACTGAAGCTTTCTTT.

J is TRBJ2-2 and V is TRBV4-2, with unresolved D. The CDR3 runs to 14 residues. Germline lookup yields CDR1 LGHNA and CDR2 YNFKEQ. Deletions cut 1 base from V and 5 bases from J, with 8 bases between. CDR3 bases: TGTGCCAGCAGCCAAGGGTCAGCGACCGGGGAGCTGTTTTTT. Its protein is CASSQGSATGELFF.

A few counts support this clonotype. V is TRBV4-1 and J is TRBJ1-3; a weak D match, TRBD1 (6 bases). Trimming stripped 3 bases from V and 1 base from J, with 16 bases between. This CDR3 is built from 17 residues. Germline V gene lookup returns CDR1 MGHRA and CDR2 YSYEKL. The CDR3 is CASSHGGGTRSGNTIYF. CDR3 coding DNA: TGCGCCAGCAGCCACGGGGGGGGGACAAGATCTGGAAACACCATATATTTT.

The V call is TRBV29-1, the J call TRBJ2-2; 15 nucleotides match TRBD2. The germline V gene encodes CDR1 SQVTM and CDR2 ANQGSEA. CDR3 size: 16 residues. The V and J ends lost 7 bases and 1 base, in that order; junction bases with no gene match: 4. The chain's CDR3 is CSAGLAGGMNTGELFF. Here the CDR3 DNA reads TGCAGCGCCGGACTAGCGGGAGGGATGAACACCGGGGAGCTGTTTTTT.

This clonotype was seen a handful of times. CDR3 bases: TGTGCCAGCAGCCATCCGGGACAGGGGCACGAGCAGTACTTC. Its protein is CASSHPGQGHEQYF. The chain uses TRBV3-1 and TRBJ2-7; 10 bases map to TRBD1. The CDR3 length is 14 residues. The germline CDR1 and CDR2 sequences are LGHDT and YNNKEL (reference sequence). The J segment lost 5 bases and the V segment lost 3 bases, leaving 4 bases of the junction unmatched.

A few counts support this clonotype. The genes are TRBV11-1 and TRBJ2-7; D remains unclear. The CDR3 loop spans 11 amino acids. V was cut by 8 bases and J by 5 bases, with 10 bases left in between. In germline, CDR1 is SGHAT, CDR2 FQDESV (reference sequence). DNA of the CDR3: TGTGCCAGCCAAAGTCTGCACGAGCAGTACTTC. Protein sequence: CASQSLHEQYF.

The chain combines TRBV3-1 with TRBJ1-1, with 7 bases that match TRBD1. Trimming cost V 4 bases and J 11 bases; bases outside gene matches: 13. CDR3 length: 14 residues. Germline V gives CDR1 LGHDT, CDR2 YNNKEL (reference sequence). The CDR3 bases are TGTGCCAGCAGCCCGACCCTAGGGGGCCGAGCGGCTTTCTTT. Residues: CASSPTLGGRAAFF.

The chain recombines TRBV18 with TRBJ2-1; D unclear. The germline CDR1 and CDR2 sequences are KGHSH and LQKENI. Trimming took 2 bases from V and 7 from J, leaving 12 bases between them. There are 14 residues in the CDR3. CDR3 sequence reads: CASSPGWIGNEQFF. The CDR3 DNA sequence: TGTGCCAGCTCACCAGGCTGGATAGGGAATGAGCAGTTCTTC.

This clonotype was counted many times. The chain employs TRBV11-2 and TRBJ2-1, with TRBD2 matching over 13 bases. This CDR3 contains 15 residues. Germline CDR1 and CDR2: SGHAT and FQNNGV. The trim removed 5 bases at V and 9 bases at J, leaving 7 bases unmatched. The CDR3 coding sequence is TGTGCCAGCAGCCCCGGACTAGCGGGAGTAACTGAGCAGTTCTTC. This encodes CASSPGLAGVTEQFF.

This rearrangement joins TRBV7-2 to TRBJ2-5, with 10 bases that match TRBD1. V lost 5 bases and J lost 3; bases outside the gene matches: 3. Per the germline V gene, CDR1 is SGHTA and CDR2 is FQGNSA. CDR3 length equals 14 residues. The CDR3 sequence is CASSRQGAKETQYF. CDR3 nucleotides: TGTGCCAGCAGCCGACAGGGGGCGAAAGAGACCCAGTACTTC.